One sample yielded the 2 T cell receptor beta chains listed below, sequenced in a study of blood T cells in healthy people across ages. The second PCR ran roughly 7 to 12 cycles with a sample-barcoded 5' primer and J-beta primers. One entry per CDR3 protein results from TCRdb running MiXCR on the 5' RACE reads. The sample has 780,000 or so distinct CDR3 sequences, approximately 53% seen once. The sample consisted of blood. These receptors all come from a man older than 75 in good health.

The rearrangement links TRBV10-3 to TRBJ2-1; 12 positions match TRBD2. Per germline, CDR1 ENHRY and CDR2 SYGVKD. The CDR3 sequence is 16 residues long. V shed 3 bases, J shed 11 bases, and the junction held 11 bases outside the gene matches. In nucleotides, the CDR3 is TGTGCCATCAGTGACCTCAGGACTAGCGGGAACCCGAAGCAGTTCTTC. Amino acid sequence: CAISDLRTSGNPKQFF.

The V call is TRBV24-1, the J call TRBJ2-1, with unresolved D. Per the germline V gene, CDR1 is KGHDR and CDR2 is SFDVKD. CDR3 length: 14 residues. V lost 0 bases to trimming and J lost 4 bases, with 6 bases between them. CDR3 protein: CATSDLGEYNEQFF. DNA of the CDR3: TGTGCCACCAGTGATTTGGGTGAATACAATGAGCAGTTCTTC.